This T cell receptor beta chain was captured by sequencing in a study of T cells in Graves' hyperthyroidism and ophthalmopathy. This CDR3 has 16 amino acids. Germline trimming cut 2 bases from V and 2 bases from J; bases unmatched to any gene: 3. Germline V gene lookup returns CDR1 SGHAT and CDR2 FQNNGV. The PBMCs studied were ones that came from roughly 11 ml fresh peripheral blood. Researchers took RNA transcripts and amplified the TCR beta CDR3 regions from them. Primed by the HTBI set, a first-round RT-PCR was run on the TCR CDR3. TCRdb re-derived calls from the multiplex PCR reads in MiXCR, one entry per CDR3 protein. The data hold a few hundred thousand distinct CDR3 sequences, with approximately 15% observed a single time.

The clonotype originates from a woman in her late teens or twenties with Graves' hyperthyroidism. Specimen: blood. The genes are TRBV11-2 and TRBJ2-7, with TRBD2 matching over 13 bases. The CDR3 nucleotides read TGTGCCAGCAGCTTAAGGACTAGCGGGAGACCCTACGAGCAGTACTTC. It codes for CASSLRTSGRPYEQYF.